This T cell receptor beta chain was profiled in a study of T cell responses to AZD1222 COVID-19 vaccine. Study at large: Researchers grouped second doses given at about 4 or about 12 weeks into one pool. Study-wide findings and caveats: Spike-wide vaccine-associated CD4 TCRs dominated at 160-218 and 743-854.

The germline CDR1 and CDR2 sequences are SGHRS and YFSETQ. Trimming left V 0 bases short and J 0 bases short, with 6 bases between. The CDR3 has 14 residues. This clone has more than one count but fewer than ten. The antigen is unknown. The repertoire was sequenced with immunoSEQ multiplex PCR; TCRdb's copy has only in-frame clones and lacks some. The table lists some 190,000 clones, roughly nine tenths of them singletons. Here the sequenced sample was peripheral blood, taken on day 0 of AZD1222 vaccination. The gene calls are TRBV5-1 and TRBJ2-5; no clear D. The receptor was isolated from an adult in good health. CDR3 loop: CASSLDAYQETQYF. The CDR3 nucleotides are TGCGCCAGCAGCTTGGACGCGTACCAAGAGACCCAGTACTTC.